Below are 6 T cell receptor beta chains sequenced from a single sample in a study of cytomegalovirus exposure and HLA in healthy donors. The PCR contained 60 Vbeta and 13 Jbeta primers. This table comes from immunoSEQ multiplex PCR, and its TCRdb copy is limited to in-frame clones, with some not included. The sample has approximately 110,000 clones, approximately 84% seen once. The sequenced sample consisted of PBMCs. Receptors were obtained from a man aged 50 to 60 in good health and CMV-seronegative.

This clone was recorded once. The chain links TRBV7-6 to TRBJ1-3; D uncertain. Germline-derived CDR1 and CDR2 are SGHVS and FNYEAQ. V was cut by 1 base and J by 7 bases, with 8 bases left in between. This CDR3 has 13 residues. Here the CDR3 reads CASSLDGRNTIYF. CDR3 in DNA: TGTGCCAGCAGCTTAGACGGGAGGAACACCATATATTTT.

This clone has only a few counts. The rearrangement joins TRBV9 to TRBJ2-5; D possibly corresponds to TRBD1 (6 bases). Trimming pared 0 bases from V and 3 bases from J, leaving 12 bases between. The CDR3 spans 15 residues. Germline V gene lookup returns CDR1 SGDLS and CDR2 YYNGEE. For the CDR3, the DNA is TGTGCCAGCAGCGTAGTCAGGGGACGGGAAGAGACCCAGTACTTC. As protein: CASSVVRGREETQYF.

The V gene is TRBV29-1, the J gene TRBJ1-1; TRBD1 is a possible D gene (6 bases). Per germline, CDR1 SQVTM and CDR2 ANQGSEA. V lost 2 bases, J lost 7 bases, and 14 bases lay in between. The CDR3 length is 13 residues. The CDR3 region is CSVEPQRGGEAFF. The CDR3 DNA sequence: TGCAGCGTTGAACCTCAAAGGGGGGGTGAAGCTTTCTTT. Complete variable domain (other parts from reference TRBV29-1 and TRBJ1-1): SAVISQKPSRDICQRGTSLTIQCQVDSQVTMMFWYRQQPGQSLTLIATANQGSEATYESGFVIDKFPISRPNLTFSTLTVSNMSPEDSSIYLCSVEPQRGGEAFFGQGTRLTVV.

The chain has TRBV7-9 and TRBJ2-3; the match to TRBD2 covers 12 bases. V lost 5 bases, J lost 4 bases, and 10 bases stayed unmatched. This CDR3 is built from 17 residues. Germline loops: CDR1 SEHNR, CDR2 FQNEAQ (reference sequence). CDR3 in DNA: TGTGCCAGCAGCAGTGACTGGACTAGCGGGGAGGCAGATACGCAGTATTTT. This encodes CASSSDWTSGEADTQYF. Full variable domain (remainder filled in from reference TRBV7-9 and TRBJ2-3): DTGVSQNPRHKITKRGQNVTFRCDPISEHNRLYWYRQTLGQGPEFLTYFQNEAQLEKSRLLSDRFSAERPKGSFSTLEIQRTEQGDSAMYLCASSSDWTSGEADTQYFGPGTRLTVL.

CDR3 nucleotides: TGCGCCAGCAGCGGACAGGGGGCGGACACTGAAGCTTTCTTT. The encoded protein is CASSGQGADTEAFF. The rearrangement links TRBV5-1 to TRBJ1-1, with 11 positions matching TRBD1. With 4 bases clipped from V and 3 bases from J, the junction kept 2 bases outside the gene matches. The CDR3 is 14 residues long. Germline V gene lookup returns CDR1 SGHRS and CDR2 YFSETQ.

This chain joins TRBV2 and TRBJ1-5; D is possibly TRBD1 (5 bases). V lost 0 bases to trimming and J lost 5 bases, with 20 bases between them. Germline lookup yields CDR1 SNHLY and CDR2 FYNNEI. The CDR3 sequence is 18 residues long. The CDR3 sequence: CASSEAEEGSPNHQPQHF. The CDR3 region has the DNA TGTGCCAGCAGTGAAGCGGAGGAGGGGAGTCCCAATCATCAGCCCCAGCATTTT.